This TCR beta chain was documented in a study of monozygotic twins with inflammatory bowel disease. TCRdb re-called the 5' RACE reads; every CDR3 protein appears as one record, without DNA. The specimen's table records a few hundred thousand distinct CDR3 sequences. Looked up from germline, CDR1 is SGHRS and CDR2 is YFSETQ. The CDR3 runs 12 residues. The clonotype comes from a human donor with ulcerative colitis or Crohn's disease, or a healthy co-twin of an affected twin (not recorded which). The sequencing sample was made of blood. The chain has TRBV5-1 and TRBJ2-1; the D call of TRBD1 rests on TCRdb alone, since no DNA is present to check it. The CDR3 here is CASSLQGYEQFF.